These 21 T cell receptor beta chains share one sample of origin, sequenced in a study of early T cells in non-severe SARS-CoV-2 infection. TCRdb ran MiXCR on the 5' RACE reads and lists one entry per CDR3 protein. The table has some 80,000 distinct CDR3 sequences, 4.5% to 6% seen once. The sample here was whole blood, taken at baseline. The source of these receptors is an adult who was a healthcare worker with PCR-confirmed SARS-CoV-2 infection or an uninfected control (not recorded which).

This clonotype was detected ten times or more. The genes are TRBV29-1 and TRBJ2-7; 9 bases are shared with TRBD2. CDR3 size: 13 residues. Unmatched junction bases numbered 6, after V lost 3 bases and J lost 6 bases. Germline CDR1 and CDR2: SQVTM and ANQGSEA. CDR3 protein: CSVDVAGVVEQYF. CDR3 DNA sequence: TGCAGCGTTGATGTAGCGGGAGTTGTCGAGCAGTACTTC.

There are many counts of this clonotype. The chain links TRBV7-8 to TRBJ1-2; TRBD1 is a possible D gene (5 bases). Looked up from germline, CDR1 is SGHVS and CDR2 is FQNEAQ. The CDR3 is 16 residues long. V lost 1 base to trimming and J lost 2 bases, with 14 bases between them. The CDR3 DNA follows: TGTGCCAGCAGCTTAGTGGGGGGGACGCGGAACTATGGCTACACCTTC. Residues: CASSLVGGTRNYGYTF.

This clonotype was counted ten times or more. J is TRBJ2-3 and V is TRBV6-5; maybe TRBD2 (5 bases). Germline V lookup: CDR1 MNHEY, CDR2 SVGAGI. This CDR3 is built from 14 residues. The V and J ends lost 10 bases and 3 bases respectively, with 17 bases between them. The CDR3 spells CATRRVGRTDTQYF. CDR3 nucleotide sequence: TGTGCCACCCGCCGAGTGGGGAGAACAGATACGCAGTATTTT.

This rearrangement joins TRBV7-2 to TRBJ2-2; D is unresolved. Trimming cost V 1 base and J 3 bases, with 6 bases left between them. Germline CDR1 is SGHTA and CDR2 is FQGNSA. The CDR3 is 14 amino acids. The CDR3: CASSLVEDTGELFF. CDR3 nucleotides: TGTGCCAGCAGCTTAGTTGAGGACACCGGGGAGCTGTTTTTT.

This clonotype was recorded at least ten times. The chain recombines TRBV19 with TRBJ2-6, with 8 nucleotides matching TRBD2. CDR3 size: 17 residues. V shed 4 bases, J shed 0 bases, and the junction held 5 bases outside the gene matches. Per the germline V gene, CDR1 is LNHDA and CDR2 is SQIVND (reference sequence). The CDR3 sequence is CASSTEAGASGANVLTF. The CDR3 coding sequence is TGTGCCAGTAGTACTGAAGCGGGAGCCTCTGGGGCCAACGTCCTGACTTTC.

This clonotype was counted between two and nine times. The chain links TRBV10-3 to TRBJ2-1; tentative D call: TRBD2 (5 bases). Germline V gene sequence: CDR1 ENHRY, CDR2 SYGVKD. Between the trimmed V and J ends, which lost 6 bases and 2 bases, there was a span of 14 bases. This CDR3 comprises 15 residues. CDR3: CAIRIGSSPYNEQFF. Here the CDR3 DNA reads TGTGCCATCAGAATAGGGAGTTCCCCCTACAATGAGCAGTTCTTC.

In this sample, this clonotype turned up a few times. The rearrangement links TRBV7-9 to TRBJ2-2, with D perhaps TRBD1 (6 bases). The CDR3 is 17 residues long. The germline CDR1 and CDR2 sequences are SEHNR and FQNEAQ (reference sequence). V lost 5 bases and J lost 0, with 16 bases in between. The CDR3 reads CASSHSGGLSNTGELFF. CDR3 nucleotides: TGTGCCAGCAGCCACAGTGGGGGCCTATCGAACACCGGGGAGCTGTTTTTT.

This clonotype appeared many times. The chain combines TRBV5-1 with TRBJ2-5; weak D call: TRBD2 (5 bases). The CDR3 length is 14 residues. CDR1 and CDR2 from the germline V gene are SGHRS and YFSETQ. Deletions cut 4 bases from V and 6 bases from J, with 16 bases between. CDR3 sequence: CASSPAIGGQTQYF. In DNA form, the CDR3 reads TGCGCCAGCAGCCCCGCGATCGGCGGGCAGACCCAGTACTTC.

The CDR3 DNA sequence: TGTGCCAGCAGGTTGACTAGTATCGGCGAGCAGTACTTC. Translating it yields CASRLTSIGEQYF. V and J are TRBV28 and TRBJ2-7, with a possible D match to TRBD2 (6 bases). The CDR3 length is 13 residues. Trimming removed 6 bases at V and 6 bases at J, with 15 bases between. The germline gives CDR1 MDHEN, CDR2 SYDVKM. Filled out from reference TRBV28 and TRBJ2-7, the complete variable domain reads DVKVTQSSRYLVKRTGEKVFLECVQDMDHENMFWYRQDPGLGLRLIYFSYDVKMKEKGDIPEGYSVSREKKERFSLILESASTNQTSMYLCASRLTSIGEQYFGPGTRLTVT.

This clonotype was counted a few times. This chain connects TRBV7-2 to TRBJ2-1, with D tentatively TRBD1 or TRBD2 (5 bases each). Germline V lookup: CDR1 SGHTA, CDR2 FQGNSA. The CDR3 extends over 18 amino acids. Trimming left V 3 bases short and J 6 bases short, with 24 bases between. CDR3 loop: CASSFQPPGPTNSNEQFF. For the CDR3, the DNA is TGTGCCAGCAGCTTTCAACCTCCGGGACCAACAAATTCCAATGAGCAGTTCTTC.

The table lists this clonotype with many counts. The chain carries TRBV7-9 and TRBJ2-3, with 9 bases that match TRBD1. CDR3 length: 15 residues. Germline V lookup: CDR1 SEHNR, CDR2 FQNEAQ (reference sequence). V shed 2 bases, J shed 6 bases, and the junction held 6 bases outside the gene matches. This CDR3 is CASSLRQGVGDTQYF. The CDR3 bases are TGTGCCAGCAGCTTACGACAGGGGGTAGGGGATACGCAGTATTTT.

Notes on this clonotype: At one boundary the junction diverges from the germline segment, which might be a read error. The chain combines TRBV30 with TRBJ2-1, with unresolved D. Germline CDR1 and CDR2: GTSNPN and SVGIG (reference sequence). The CDR3 is made up of 13 amino acids. CDR3 region: CAWSGTATPYTLF. Written as DNA, the CDR3 is TGTGCCTGGAGTGGGACGGCGACCCCCTATACGCTCTTC.

This clonotype came up many times. The chain joins TRBV10-2 to TRBJ2-4, with a possible D match to TRBD1 (6 bases). Germline CDR1 reads WSHSY; CDR2 reads SAAADI. The V end lost 8 bases, the J end lost 0 bases, and 17 bases lay between the germline ends. The CDR3 is made up of 16 amino acids. CDR3 region: CASDVRGGSAKNIQYF. The CDR3 DNA is TGCGCCAGCGATGTAAGAGGGGGTTCAGCCAAAAACATTCAGTACTTC.

The chain links TRBV7-8 to TRBJ1-1; unclear D gene. Germline V gives CDR1 SGHVS, CDR2 FQNEAQ. Trimming removed 5 bases from V and 0 bases from J, with 7 bases in between. The CDR3 sequence is 13 residues long. The CDR3 protein is CASSPQLNTEAFF. As DNA, the CDR3 is TGTGCCAGCAGCCCACAATTGAACACTGAAGCTTTCTTT.

This clonotype was observed at least ten times. The chain's CDR3 is CSAGGGSEAFF. DNA of the CDR3: TGCAGTGCGGGAGGGGGGTCTGAAGCTTTCTTT. The V call is TRBV20-1, the J call TRBJ1-1, with D tentatively TRBD1 (6 bases). The CDR3 covers 11 residues. Germline V gene lookup returns CDR1 DFQATT and CDR2 SNEGSKA (reference sequence). Trimming took 6 bases from V and 6 from J, leaving 11 bases between them.

This clonotype was seen a few times. The V gene is TRBV11-3, the J gene TRBJ2-2; the match to TRBD2 covers 13 bases. The germline V gene encodes CDR1 SGHNT and CDR2 YENEEA. The CDR3 is made up of 18 amino acids. The trim removed 5 bases at V and 3 bases at J, leaving 9 bases unmatched. The CDR3 loop is CASSLGLAGEGDTGELFF. The CDR3 DNA sequence: TGTGCCAGCAGCCTCGGACTAGCGGGAGAAGGGGACACCGGGGAGCTGTTTTTT.

This clonotype has only a few counts. The chain has TRBV7-6 and TRBJ2-3; 7 positions agree with TRBD2. This CDR3 region has 15 residues. With V trimmed by 2 bases and J by 2 bases, 4 bases remained unmatched. From germline, CDR1 is SGHVS and CDR2 FNYEAQ. CDR3 sequence reads: CASSLTGGLTDTQYF. CDR3 nucleotide sequence: TGTGCCAGCAGCTTAACGGGAGGCCTCACAGATACGCAGTATTTT.

Only a few counts were recorded for this clonotype. The chain joins TRBV6-6 to TRBJ2-7, with 9 bases fitting TRBD2. Germline lookup yields CDR1 MNHNY and CDR2 SVGAGI (reference sequence). CDR3 length: 14 residues. Losses at the gene ends were 5 bases for V and 4 bases for J; bases not matched to a gene: 6. This CDR3 is CASSHKREVYEQYF. The CDR3 DNA sequence: TGTGCCAGCAGTCATAAGCGGGAGGTATACGAGCAGTACTTC.

This clonotype occurred many times. Likely a read error: the CDR3 ends without its conserved phenylalanine or tryptophan. The DNA is omitted, as the CDR3 cannot be located on it reliably, and the CDR3 follows TCRdb's listing. The chain carries TRBV7-9 and TRBJ1-1; the table's D call, TRBD1, was not checked against the DNA. The CDR3 is 12 amino acids in total, end residues counted. Germline assignment: CDR1 SEHNR and CDR2 FQNEAQ (reference sequence). CDR3 residues: CASSPARQDPSS.

This clonotype was seen at least ten times. The rearrangement links TRBV12-3 or TRBV12-4 to TRBJ1-2; D not resolved. Trimming stripped 3 bases from V and 11 bases from J, with 16 bases between. This CDR3 region has 13 residues. In nucleotides, the CDR3 is TGTGCCAGCAGTTTCGGACCCACTATGGGGTACACCTTC. As protein: CASSFGPTMGYTF.

This clonotype has at least ten counts. V is TRBV20-1 and J is TRBJ2-1, with TRBD1 matching over 10 bases. There are 14 residues in the CDR3. J was trimmed by 1 base and V by 5 bases; bases with no gene match: 2. Per the germline V gene, CDR1 is DFQATT and CDR2 is SNEGSKA (reference sequence). The CDR3 sequence is CSAQDRGSYNEQFF. The CDR3 DNA is TGCAGTGCTCAGGACAGGGGGTCCTACAATGAGCAGTTCTTC.